This T cell receptor (beta chain) comes out of a study of T cell repertoires in cytomegalovirus infection. Turning to the study itself: CMV infection plus the matching HLA type was flagged by public TCR beta signatures. Study-level points and caveats: There were carriers of CMV plus the relevant HLA, and cumulative public TCR beta family frequency identified them.

This clonotype has ten or more counts. Its matching antigen is unknown. The CDR3 sequence is 16 residues long. In germline, CDR1 is SGHNT, CDR2 YENEEA. V was shortened by 5 bases and J by 1 base, with 16 bases between the two germline ends. MiXCR was run by TCRdb on the reads, yielding one entry per CDR3 protein. The sample lists about 310,000 distinct CDR3 sequences, 15% to 20% seen once, with more than 10% in the top ten. The TCR comes from a human donor in good health (CMV status not recorded). Some clones in this sample may be carry-over from other donors' samples. The V call is TRBV11-3, the J call TRBJ2-3; D unclear. Sequencing was performed on PBMCs. CDR3 bases: TGTGCCAGCAGCCGCCCGGGCCAAATCGGCACAGATACGCAGTATTTT. Translating it yields CASSRPGQIGTDTQYF.